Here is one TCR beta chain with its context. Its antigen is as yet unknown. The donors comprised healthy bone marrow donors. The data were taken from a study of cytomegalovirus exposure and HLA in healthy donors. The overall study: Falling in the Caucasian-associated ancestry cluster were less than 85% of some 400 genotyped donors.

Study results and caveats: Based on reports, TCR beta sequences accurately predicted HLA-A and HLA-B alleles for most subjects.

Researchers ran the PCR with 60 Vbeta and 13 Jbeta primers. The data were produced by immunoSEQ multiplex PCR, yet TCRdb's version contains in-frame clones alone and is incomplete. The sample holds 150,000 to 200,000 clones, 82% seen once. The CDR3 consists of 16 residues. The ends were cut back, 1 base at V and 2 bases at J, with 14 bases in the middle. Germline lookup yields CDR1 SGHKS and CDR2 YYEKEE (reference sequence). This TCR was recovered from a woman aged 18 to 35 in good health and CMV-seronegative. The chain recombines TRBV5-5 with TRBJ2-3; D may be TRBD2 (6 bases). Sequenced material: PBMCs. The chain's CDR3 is CASSLNRGAPTDTQYF. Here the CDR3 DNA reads TGTGCCAGCAGCTTGAATCGCGGGGCCCCCACAGATACGCAGTATTTT.